This paragraph covers one T cell receptor beta chain sequence. Clones were sequenced by immunoSEQ multiplex PCR, and TCRdb holds only the in-frame ones, with some missing. The repertoire has just under 35,000 clones, around 87% of them found once; the top ten carry around 40%. The sample originates from a study of blood T cell repertoires in COVID-19. Study-level information: T cells, B-cell-depleted T cells, or PBMCs provided the cDNA or gDNA that served as material.

With 1 base removed from V and 7 bases from J, the gap between germline ends came to 19 bases. The V gene's germline CDR1 is LGHDT and CDR2 YNNKEL (reference sequence). The CDR3 runs 16 residues. Sequenced input: peripheral blood. This TCR was sampled from a human donor in a cohort sampled during active COVID-19. The V and J genes are TRBV3-1 (or the pseudogene TRBV3-2) and TRBJ1-1, with D perhaps matching TRBD1 (6 bases). The DNA of the CDR3 is TGTGCCAGCAGCCAAGGGGGGCGCGGTATTATTATTGAAGCTTTCTTT. It specifies CASSQGGRGIIIEAFF.